This is a list of T cell receptor beta chains from one sample in a study of T cell repertoires in cytomegalovirus infection. TCRdb re-called the reads through MiXCR, storing one row per CDR3 protein. The sample carries more than 110,000 distinct CDR3 sequences, more than 30% recorded once. No antigen has been identified for these receptors. The sample was CD8+ T cells from cultured PBMCs, taken from culture after CMV antigen stimulation. The receptors stem from a human donor in good health (CMV status not recorded). Some clones in this sample may be carry-over from other donors' samples. The CDR3 runs from the conserved cysteine through the conserved F or W. A D gene is named only where the DNA matches it firmly. For some rows the clone size is stated as once, few or many, or as a class when expanded; others skip it.

CASRSTGSEQYF,TGTGCCAGCAGGTCGACAGGGTCCGAGCAGTACTTC,TRBD1,TRBV6-1,TRBJ2-7,many
CASGFPGPSTDTQYF,TGTGCTAGTGGTTTTCCCGGACCAAGCACAGATACGCAGTATTTT,NA,TRBV12-5,TRBJ2-3,few
CSAGPGPNTGELFF,TGCAGTGCTGGCCCGGGACCTAACACCGGGGAGCTGTTTTTT,NA,TRBV20-1,TRBJ2-2,NA
CASSLIPSGFYEQYF,TGTGCCAGCAGCTTAATACCTAGCGGATTTTACGAGCAGTACTTC,TRBD2,TRBV11-2,TRBJ2-7,NA
CATSEGGESYNEQFF,TGTGCCACCAGCGAGGGGGGCGAGTCCTACAATGAGCAGTTCTTC,NA,TRBV15,TRBJ2-1,NA
CASSERELTAYEQYF,TGTGCCAGCAGTGAAAGGGAACTGACTGCCTACGAGCAGTACTTC,NA,TRBV6-1,TRBJ2-7,NA
CASKTRGANVLTF,TGCGCCAGCAAGACGAGGGGGGCCAACGTCCTGACTTTC,NA,TRBV10-2,TRBJ2-6,NA
CASSLRTAYEQYF,TGTGCCAGCAGCCTCCGGACAGCCTACGAGCAGTACTTC,NA,TRBV7-6,TRBJ2-7,few
CASRSRTGGNSNQPQHF,TGTGCCAGCAGGTCCAGGACAGGGGGGAATAGCAATCAGCCCCAGCATTTT,TRBD1,TRBV28,TRBJ1-5,NA
CASSDGRALSYGYTF,TGTGCCAGCAGCGACGGCAGGGCATTGAGCTATGGCTACACCTTC,NA,TRBV4-2,TRBJ1-2,NA
CASTTSGGLDGYTF,TGTGCCAGCACCACGTCGGGGGGCTTAGATGGCTACACCTTC,NA,TRBV7-9,TRBJ1-2,NA
CATSRDPGRGDEKLFF,TGTGCCACCAGCAGAGATCCGGGCAGAGGTGATGAAAAACTGTTTTTT,NA,TRBV15,TRBJ1-4,few
CASSLSYAVF,TGTGCCAGCAGCTTATCATACGCAGTCTTC,NA,TRBV7-2,TRBJ1-2,NA
CASTLPRANYGYTF,TGTGCCAGCACCTTACCCCGGGCTAACTATGGCTACACCTTC,NA,TRBV7-2,TRBJ1-2,NA